Here is one TCR beta chain with its context. The antigen remains unidentified. Assay: immunoSEQ multiplex PCR; the TCRdb copy retains only in-frame clones and omits some. The table has just over 60,000 clones, roughly three quarters seen once. This sample is part of a study of T cell responses to AZD1222 COVID-19 vaccine. Findings and limits, study-wide: Clonal diversity was possibly underestimated, and white British individuals and females predominated among donors. Variant regions that are unmutated are reportedly the target of nearly half of spike-specific TCRs.

V lost 4 bases and J 0 bases, leaving 8 bases between the germline ends. The CDR3 loop spans 14 amino acids. CDR1 and CDR2 from the germline V gene are SGHDT and YYEEEE. Sequences were derived from peripheral blood, sampled on day 0 of AZD1222 vaccination. The TCR originated in an adult in good health. This chain uses TRBV5-6 with TRBJ1-5; the D is unclear. The CDR3 DNA sequence: TGTGCCAGCAGCATGAGCTATAGCAATCAGCCCCAGCATTTT. Amino acids: CASSMSYSNQPQHF.